Below are 4 T cell receptor beta chains sequenced from a single sample in a study of monozygotic twins with inflammatory bowel disease. TCRdb reprocessed the 5' RACE reads, with one entry per CDR3 protein and no DNA. Here the sample table reports around 400,000 distinct CDR3 sequences. The sample consisted of blood. The receptors derive from a human donor with ulcerative colitis or Crohn's disease, or a healthy co-twin of an affected twin (not recorded which).

This chain uses TRBV30 with TRBJ2-7. There are 15 residues in the CDR3. CDR1 is GTSNPN, CDR2 SVGIG, per germline (reference sequence). CDR3: CAWSRTVGLPHEQYF.

The CDR3 reads CASSLNRGRFPADTQYF. The chain has TRBV5-6 and TRBJ2-3; the TCRdb D gene call, TRBD1, has no DNA to confirm it. Germline V lookup: CDR1 SGHDT, CDR2 YYEEEE. The CDR3 is made up of 17 amino acids.

V and J are TRBV7-9 and TRBJ2-5; the D call of TRBD1 rests on TCRdb alone, since no DNA is present to check it. The CDR3 contains 15 residues. Germline CDR1 SEHNR, CDR2 FQNEAQ (reference sequence). The CDR3 region is CASSFVGGFGETQYF.

The chain joins TRBV6-1 to TRBJ1-1; TCRdb indicates TRBD1, and absent DNA this call remains unverified. The CDR3 totals 14 residues. The germline V gene has CDR1 MNHNS and CDR2 SASEGT. The CDR3: CASSERGQRAEAFF.